The rows below give T cell receptor beta chains drawn from one sample of a study of T cells in Graves' hyperthyroidism and ophthalmopathy. In TCRdb, the multiplex PCR reads were re-called with MiXCR into one record per CDR3 protein. The table includes some 530,000 distinct CDR3 sequences, less than 25% detected once. The sequencing sample was made of blood. These receptors originate from a woman in her 70s with Graves' ophthalmopathy. CDR3s include the opening cysteine and the closing phenylalanine or tryptophan. The D gene is left open where the match is weak. The size of a clone is reported for some rows only, either as once, few or many, or as a class for expanded clones.

D,V,J,length,size,CDR3,DNA
-,TRBV5-1,TRBJ1-1,12,few,CASSLDYAEAFF,TGCGCCAGCAGCTTGGATTATGCTGAAGCTTTCTTT
TRBD2,TRBV20-1,TRBJ2-5,14,-,CSAPPGLGVKTQYF,TGCAGTGCTCCCCCCGGACTAGGAGTGAAGACCCAGTACTTC
-,TRBV7-3,TRBJ2-1,19,few,CASSSLPSTRLSSYNEQFF,TGTGCCAGCAGCTCATTACCCTCAACTAGACTGAGCTCCTACAATGAGCAGTTCTTC
TRBD1,TRBV5-5,TRBJ1-2,14,-,CASSRQGQYEGYTF,TGTGCCAGCAGCCGACAGGGACAGTATGAAGGCTACACCTTC
TRBD2,TRBV5-1,TRBJ2-1,14,-,CASSLREGTYEQFF,TGCGCCAGCAGTCTCCGGGAGGGGACCTATGAGCAGTTCTTC
TRBD2,TRBV24-1,TRBJ2-5,13,few,CATSEAGAETQYF,TGTGCCACCAGTGAAGCGGGAGCTGAGACCCAGTACTTC
-,TRBV11-2,TRBJ2-4,14,many,CASSSRERRYIQYF,TGTGCCAGCAGCTCCAGAGAGCGAAGGTACATTCAGTACTTC
-,TRBV2,TRBJ1-1,15,many,CASSDARTGNTEAFF,TGTGCCAGCAGTGATGCCCGGACGGGGAACACTGAAGCTTTCTTT
-,TRBV4-1,TRBJ1-4,13,few,CASSQDFGGKLFF,TGCGCCAGCAGCCAAGATTTTGGGGGAAAACTGTTTTTT
-,TRBV19,TRBJ2-7,14,-,CASSQSISSYEQYF,TGTGCCAGTAGTCAATCAATTAGCTCCTACGAGCAGTACTTC
-,TRBV24-1,TRBJ1-2,16,-,CATSDPRPETNYGYTF,TGTGCCACCAGTGACCCCCGACCGGAAACTAACTATGGCTACACCTTC
TRBD2,TRBV5-1,TRBJ2-1,15,few,CASSSGTSGVNEQFF,TGCGCCAGCAGCTCCGGGACTAGCGGAGTCAATGAGCAGTTCTTC
-,TRBV9,TRBJ2-2,16,-,CASSVSGDPNTGELFF,TGTGCCAGCAGCGTTTCCGGGGATCCGAACACCGGGGAGCTGTTTTTT
-,TRBV27,TRBJ1-5,14,few,CASSRNRNNQPQHF,TGTGCCAGCAGTAGAAACAGGAACAATCAGCCCCAGCATTTT
-,TRBV11-2,TRBJ2-7,12,few,CASSARQYEQYF,TGTGCCAGCAGCGCCCGACAGTACGAGCAGTACTTC
TRBD1,TRBV13,TRBJ2-1,15,many,CASSRGTGWPNEQFF,TGTGCCAGCAGCCGGGGGACAGGGTGGCCCAATGAGCAGTTCTTC
-,TRBV11-3,TRBJ2-3,15,-,CASSPGGKKADTQYF,TGTGCCAGCAGCCCAGGTGGGAAAAAAGCAGATACGCAGTATTTT
-,TRBV7-3,TRBJ2-2,13,many,CASSLNGDGELFF,TGTGCCAGCAGCTTAAATGGGGACGGGGAGCTGTTTTTT
TRBD2,TRBV7-8,TRBJ2-1,18,-,CASSPKGLAGVSYNEQFF,TGTGCCAGCAGCCCCAAGGGACTAGCGGGGGTCTCCTACAATGAGCAGTTCTTC
-,TRBV12-3/TRBV12-4,TRBJ2-3,14,-,CASHTGYLTDTQYF,TGTGCCAGCCACACAGGGTATCTCACAGATACGCAGTATTTT
-,TRBV30,TRBJ2-3,14,few,CAWSRSVPEDTQYF,TGTGCCTGGAGTAGGAGCGTTCCTGAAGATACGCAGTATTTT
TRBD1,TRBV29-1,TRBJ2-7,12,few,CSVGQGFLEQYF,TGCAGCGTGGGACAGGGTTTTCTCGAGCAGTACTTC
-,TRBV28,TRBJ2-1,15,many,CASRPNTGSYNEQFF,TGTGCCAGCAGACCTAATACCGGGTCTTACAATGAGCAGTTCTTC
TRBD1,TRBV7-9,TRBJ2-7,14,few,CASSLQTGNYEQYF,TGTGCCAGCAGCCTCCAGACAGGGAACTACGAGCAGTACTTC
TRBD2,TRBV3-1,TRBJ2-4,18,-,CASSHGLAGGPGKNIQYF,TGTGCCAGCAGCCACGGACTAGCGGGAGGGCCGGGCAAAAACATTCAGTACTTC
-,TRBV5-1,TRBJ2-7,14,few,CASSLVMRETEQYF,TGCGCCAGCAGCTTGGTAATGAGGGAGACCGAGCAGTACTTC
TRBD2,TRBV6-2/TRBV6-3,TRBJ2-2,15,few,CASNLAGVNTGELFF,TGTGCCAGCAATCTAGCGGGAGTGAACACCGGGGAGCTGTTTTTT
-,TRBV30,TRBJ1-6,13,-,CAWSPRKGSPLHF,TGTGCCTGGAGTCCGAGGAAGGGATCACCCCTCCACTTT
-,TRBV29-1,TRBJ1-1,12,few,CSVGAGKGEAFF,TGCAGCGTTGGGGCGGGGAAAGGTGAAGCTTTCTTT
-,TRBV29-1,TRBJ1-1,11,-,CSGGQNTEAFF,TGCAGCGGGGGACAGAACACTGAAGCTTTCTTT
TRBD1,TRBV11-3,TRBJ1-1,17,-,CASSLGTGIPPNTEAFF,TGTGCCAGCAGCCTGGGGACAGGGATTCCCCCGAACACTGAAGCTTTCTTT
-,TRBV15,TRBJ2-7,15,once,CATSRVPGVDYEQYF,TGTGCCACCAGCAGAGTACCAGGGGTGGACTACGAGCAGTACTTC
TRBD2,TRBV19,TRBJ2-1,15,many,CASSATSGVGNEQFF,TGTGCCAGTAGTGCCACTAGCGGGGTGGGGAATGAGCAGTTCTTC
-,TRBV15,TRBJ1-2,12,-,CATSMRTQGYTF,TGTGCCACCAGCATGCGGACACAAGGCTACACCTTC
-,TRBV2,TRBJ1-6,13,many,CASSDQGNSPLHF,TGTGCCAGCAGTGACCAGGGGAATTCACCCCTCCACTTT
-,TRBV6-1,TRBJ1-1,14,few,CASTWRDKNTEAFF,TGTGCCAGCACGTGGAGGGACAAGAACACTGAAGCTTTCTTT
-,TRBV25-1,TRBJ2-7,13,-,CASSDIASYEQYF,TGTGCCAGCAGTGATATAGCCTCCTACGAGCAGTACTTC
-,TRBV3-1,TRBJ2-3,12,many,CASSQVGDTQYF,TGTGCCAGCAGCCAAGTAGGAGATACGCAGTATTTT
-,TRBV5-5,TRBJ2-1,15,few,CASSPRAVSYNERFF,TGTGCCAGCAGCCCCCGGGCGGTCTCCTACAATGAGCGGTTCTTC
-,TRBV19,TRBJ2-3,14,-,CASRQDLSTDTQYF,TGTGCCAGTCGCCAGGACTTAAGCACAGATACGCAGTATTTT
-,TRBV7-3,TRBJ2-3,13,few,CASSRIGTDTQYF,TGTGCCAGCAGCCGGATTGGCACAGATACGCAGTATTTT
TRBD2,TRBV13,TRBJ2-1,13,few,CASSHTSGRVEFF,TGTGCCAGCAGTCACACTAGCGGGAGGGTCGAGTTCTTC
TRBD1,TRBV29-1,TRBJ1-1,14,-,CSVAQGAVNTEAFF,TGCAGCGTCGCTCAGGGGGCCGTGAACACTGAAGCTTTCTTT
TRBD2,TRBV6-1,TRBJ2-7,13,-,CASKGLAGYEQYF,TGTGCCAGCAAAGGCCTAGCGGGCTACGAGCAGTACTTC
-,TRBV10-3,TRBJ2-7,13,few,CATEMGRGAEQYF,TGTGCCACCGAGATGGGCAGGGGCGCCGAGCAGTACTTC
-,TRBV5-1,TRBJ2-7,14,-,CASSGGLGNYEQYF,TGCGCCAGCAGTGGGGGCCTAGGAAACTACGAGCAGTACTTC
TRBD2,TRBV5-1,TRBJ2-2,17,-,CASSSGTSGRFAGELFF,TGCGCCAGCAGCTCCGGGACTAGCGGGAGGTTCGCCGGGGAGCTGTTTTTT
TRBD2,TRBV7-3,TRBJ2-1,14,-,CASSFQAGSNEQFF,TGTGCCAGCAGCTTCCAAGCGGGGTCCAATGAGCAGTTCTTC
-,TRBV12-3/TRBV12-4,TRBJ2-7,14,many,CASSLRLASYEQYF,TGTGCCAGCAGTTTACGGCTGGCGTCCTACGAGCAGTACTTC
-,TRBV11-3,TRBJ2-1,14,-,CASSPTPRRWVQFF,TGTGCCAGCAGCCCAACGCCTAGGCGGTGGGTGCAGTTCTTC
-,TRBV20-1,TRBJ2-3,16,-,CSASRDSTGSGDTQYF,TGCAGTGCTAGCAGAGACTCGACCGGGTCCGGGGATACGCAGTATTTT
-,TRBV7-9,TRBJ2-1,14,-,CASSRVPPDNEQFF,TGTGCCAGCAGTCGAGTCCCCCCAGACAATGAGCAGTTCTTC
-,TRBV12-3/TRBV12-4,TRBJ1-4,14,many,CASSLDRRSEKLFF,TGTGCCAGCAGTTTGGATAGGAGGTCGGAAAAACTGTTTTTT
-,TRBV5-1,TRBJ1-1,15,-,CASSLAGGLDTGAFF,TGCGCCAGCAGCTTGGCGGGGGGGTTGGACACTGGAGCTTTCTTT
-,TRBV11-2,TRBJ2-3,17,many,CASSLDRRTLATDTQYF,TGTGCCAGCAGCTTAGATCGAAGGACGTTAGCCACAGATACGCAGTATTTT